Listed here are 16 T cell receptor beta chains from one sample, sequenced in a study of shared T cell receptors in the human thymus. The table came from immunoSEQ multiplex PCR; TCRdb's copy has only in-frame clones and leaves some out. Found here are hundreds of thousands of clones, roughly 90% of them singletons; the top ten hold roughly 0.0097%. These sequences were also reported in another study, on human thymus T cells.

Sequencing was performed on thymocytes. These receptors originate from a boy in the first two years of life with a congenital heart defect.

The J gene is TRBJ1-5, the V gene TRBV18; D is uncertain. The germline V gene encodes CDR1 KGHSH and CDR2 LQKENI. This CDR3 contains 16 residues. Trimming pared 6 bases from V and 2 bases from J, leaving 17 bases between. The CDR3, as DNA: TGTGCCAGCTCCATCACGGTCCGGGATCGCAATCAGCCCCAGCATTTT. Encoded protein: CASSITVRDRNQPQHF.

The chain's CDR3 is CASSLMGQGLTEAFF. The CDR3 nucleotides are TGTGCCAGCAGTTTAATGGGACAGGGGCTCACTGAAGCTTTCTTT. The genes are TRBV27 and TRBJ1-1; TRBD1 matches 10 bases. Germline V gene data show CDR1 as MNHEY and CDR2 as SMNVEV (reference sequence). With V trimmed by 2 bases and J by 4 bases, 4 bases remained unmatched. The CDR3 runs to 15 residues.

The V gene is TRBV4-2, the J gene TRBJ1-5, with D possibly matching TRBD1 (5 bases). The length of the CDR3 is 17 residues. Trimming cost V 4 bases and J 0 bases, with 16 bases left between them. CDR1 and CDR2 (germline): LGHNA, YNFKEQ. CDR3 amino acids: CASSRRWRDLSNQPQHF. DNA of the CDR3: TGTGCCAGCAGCCGACGCTGGCGGGACCTTAGCAATCAGCCCCAGCATTTT.

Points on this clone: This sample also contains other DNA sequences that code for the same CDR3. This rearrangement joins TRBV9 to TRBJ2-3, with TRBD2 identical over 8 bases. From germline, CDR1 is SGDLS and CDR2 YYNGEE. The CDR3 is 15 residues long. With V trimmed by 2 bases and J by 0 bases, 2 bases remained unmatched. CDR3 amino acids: CASSVAGGSTDTQYF. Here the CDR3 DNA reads TGTGCCAGCAGCGTCGCGGGGGGTAGCACAGATACGCAGTATTTT.

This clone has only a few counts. The CDR3 sequence is CASHQAGNTIYF. The DNA of the CDR3 is TGTGCCAGCCACCAGGCTGGAAACACCATATATTTT. V is TRBV11-2 and J is TRBJ1-3; D unclear. The CDR3 consists of 12 residues. Germline CDR1 is SGHAT and CDR2 is FQNNGV. V lost 8 bases and J 2 bases, leaving 7 bases between the germline ends.

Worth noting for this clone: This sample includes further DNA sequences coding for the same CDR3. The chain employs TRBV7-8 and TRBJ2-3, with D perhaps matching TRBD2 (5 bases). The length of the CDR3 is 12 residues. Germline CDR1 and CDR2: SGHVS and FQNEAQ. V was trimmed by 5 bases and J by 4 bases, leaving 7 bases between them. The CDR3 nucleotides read TGTGCCAGCAGCCTGCGGGCAGATACGCAGTATTTT. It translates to CASSLRADTQYF.

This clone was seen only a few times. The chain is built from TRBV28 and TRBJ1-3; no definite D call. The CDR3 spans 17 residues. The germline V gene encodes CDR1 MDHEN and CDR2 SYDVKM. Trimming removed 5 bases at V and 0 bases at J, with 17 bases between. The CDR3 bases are TGTGCCAGCAGTCCCACCCGGGAAATCTTCTCTGGAAACACCATATATTTT. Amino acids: CASSPTREIFSGNTIYF.

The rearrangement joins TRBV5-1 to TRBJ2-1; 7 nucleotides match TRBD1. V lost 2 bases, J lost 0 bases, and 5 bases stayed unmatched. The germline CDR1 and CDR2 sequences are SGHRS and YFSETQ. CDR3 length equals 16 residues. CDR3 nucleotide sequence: TGCGCCAGCAGCTTACGACGACAGGGCTCCTACAATGAGCAGTTCTTC. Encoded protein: CASSLRRQGSYNEQFF.

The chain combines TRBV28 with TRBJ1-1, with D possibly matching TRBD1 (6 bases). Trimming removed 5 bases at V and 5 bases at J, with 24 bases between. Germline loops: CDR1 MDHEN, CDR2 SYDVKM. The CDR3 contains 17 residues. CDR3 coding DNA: TGTGCCAGCAGTACAGAACCTTGGGGCAGGGGAGGGACTGAAGCTTTCTTT. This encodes CASSTEPWGRGGTEAFF.

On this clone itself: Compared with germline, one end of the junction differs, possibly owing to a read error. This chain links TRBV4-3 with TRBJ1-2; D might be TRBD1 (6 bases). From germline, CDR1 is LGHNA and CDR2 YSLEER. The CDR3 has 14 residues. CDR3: CASSQDGWRGAKAF. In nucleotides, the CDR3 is TGCGCCAGCAGCCAAGATGGATGGCGGGGGGCTAAAGCCTTC.

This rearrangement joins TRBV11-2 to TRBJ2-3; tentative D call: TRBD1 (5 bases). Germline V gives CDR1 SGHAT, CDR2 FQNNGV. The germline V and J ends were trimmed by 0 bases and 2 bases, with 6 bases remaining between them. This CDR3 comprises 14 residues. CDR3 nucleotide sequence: TGTGCCAGCAGCTTAGACAGGGCCACAGATACGCAGTATTTT. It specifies CASSLDRATDTQYF.

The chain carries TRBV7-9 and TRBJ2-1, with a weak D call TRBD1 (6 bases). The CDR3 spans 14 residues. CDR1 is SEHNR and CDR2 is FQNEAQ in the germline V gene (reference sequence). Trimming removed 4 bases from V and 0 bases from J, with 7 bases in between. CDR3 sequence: CASSYRVSYNEQFF. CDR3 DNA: TGTGCCAGCAGCTACAGGGTCTCCTACAATGAGCAGTTCTTC.

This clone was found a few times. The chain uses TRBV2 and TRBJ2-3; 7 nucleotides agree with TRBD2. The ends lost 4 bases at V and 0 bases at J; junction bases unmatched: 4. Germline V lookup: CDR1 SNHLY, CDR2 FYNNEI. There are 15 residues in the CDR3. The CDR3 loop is CASSVGRESTDTQYF. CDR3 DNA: TGTGCCAGCAGTGTGGGGAGGGAAAGCACAGATACGCAGTATTTT.

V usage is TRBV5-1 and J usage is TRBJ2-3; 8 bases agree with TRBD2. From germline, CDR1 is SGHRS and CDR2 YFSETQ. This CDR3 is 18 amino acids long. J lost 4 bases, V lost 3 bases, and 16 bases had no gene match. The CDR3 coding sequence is TGCGCCAGCAGCTACCCGGGGGAGGAGCGGGAGATTCCAGATACGCAGTATTTT. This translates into CASSYPGEEREIPDTQYF.

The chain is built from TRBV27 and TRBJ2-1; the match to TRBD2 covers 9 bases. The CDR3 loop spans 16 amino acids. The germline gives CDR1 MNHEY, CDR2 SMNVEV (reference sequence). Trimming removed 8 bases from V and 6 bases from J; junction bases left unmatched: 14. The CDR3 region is CASGPRGTSMGNEQFF. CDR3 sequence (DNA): TGTGCCAGCGGCCCACGCGGGACTAGCATGGGCAATGAGCAGTTCTTC.

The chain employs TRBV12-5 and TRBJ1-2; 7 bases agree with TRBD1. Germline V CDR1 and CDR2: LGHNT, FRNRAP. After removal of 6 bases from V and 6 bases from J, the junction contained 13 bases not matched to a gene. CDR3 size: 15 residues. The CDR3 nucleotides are TGTGCTAGTGGGAAACCGGGACAGTCGAGCAATGGCTACACCTTC. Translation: CASGKPGQSSNGYTF.